This T cell receptor (beta chain) stems from a study of molecular identifiers for immune sequencing clone quantification. TCRdb independently ran MiXCR on the PCR reads; one entry per CDR3 protein. The table shows about 640,000 distinct CDR3 sequences, with just under 20% occurring only once. This CDR3 has 15 amino acids. The ends lost 0 bases at V and 10 bases at J; junction bases unmatched: 3. The V gene's germline CDR1 is MNHEY and CDR2 SMNVEV (reference sequence). This clonotype was detected only a few times. Its cognate antigen is unknown. Study-wide findings and caveats: Over 98% of effector molecules, yet under 1% of naive-cell molecules, were held by clones above 20 RNA copies. Among 930,000 or so naive cells, as was reported, spiked Jurkat TCR RNA from one cell was detectable. Underestimation of highly expanded clone sizes could arise where identical TCR molecules share a barcode.

The genes are TRBV27 and TRBJ1-6; TRBD1 matches 10 bases. The source material was naive CD8+ T cells from blood, with Jurkat cell RNA spiked in. Subset specified: FACS-sorted CD8+CD4-CCR7+CD45RA+ naive T cells. This TCR came from a human donor in good health. Some libraries in this study had Jurkat cell RNA spiked in. This chain's CDR3 is CASSLSTGGRSPLHF. In DNA, the CDR3 is TGTGCCAGCAGTTTATCGACAGGGGGCCGGTCACCCCTCCACTTT.